Following are 18 T cell receptor beta chains from one sample sequenced in a study of T cell changes during pregnancy in multiple sclerosis. Data came from immunoSEQ multiplex PCR; TCRdb stores just in-frame clones and leaves some out. The sample lists nearly 110,000 clones, about 90% occurring once. The sample here was peripheral blood, taken before pregnancy. The receptors originated from a female donor with multiple sclerosis, enrolled in a pregnancy study.

This chain joins TRBV27 and TRBJ2-6, with 7 bases aligning to TRBD1. There are 17 residues in the CDR3. J was trimmed by 0 bases and V by 3 bases; bases with no gene match: 5. Per germline, CDR1 MNHEY and CDR2 SMNVEV (reference sequence). As DNA, the CDR3 is TGTGCCAGCAGTTTGGACAGGACCGGCTCTGGGGCCAACGTCCTGACTTTC. Translation: CASSLDRTGSGANVLTF.

This clone is a singleton in its sample. The V gene is TRBV10-3, the J gene TRBJ1-1, with D hard to call. The CDR3 extends over 15 amino acids. Per germline, CDR1 ENHRY and CDR2 SYGVKD. The germline V and J ends were trimmed by 6 bases and 0 bases, with 14 bases remaining between them. CDR3 coding DNA: TGTGCCATCAGCCGAAGAGGCAGAATGAACACTGAAGCTTTCTTT. Translating it yields CAISRRGRMNTEAFF.

The chain couples TRBV27 to TRBJ2-7; maybe TRBD1 (5 bases). V dropped 5 bases and J dropped 6 bases, with 8 bases sitting between them. Germline-derived CDR1 and CDR2 are MNHEY and SMNVEV (reference sequence). This CDR3 contains 11 residues. CDR3 sequence reads: CASSVQGEQYF. DNA for the CDR3: TGTGCCAGCAGTGTGCAGGGCGAGCAGTACTTC.

This clone has a single count. V usage is TRBV5-6 and J usage is TRBJ2-7; D unclear. The CDR3 is 13 amino acids. Germline-derived CDR1 and CDR2 are SGHDT and YYEEEE. The V gene lost 4 bases and the J gene lost 6 bases, with 14 bases spanning the gap. The CDR3, as DNA: TGTGCCAGCAGCGTTCCCGCTAATAGCGAGCAGTACTTC. Protein: CASSVPANSEQYF.

The chain is built from TRBV5-1 and TRBJ2-1; 10 bases line up with TRBD2. The CDR3 is made up of 15 amino acids. J was trimmed by 5 bases and V by 3 bases; bases with no gene match: 5. Germline CDR1 is SGHRS and CDR2 is YFSETQ. CDR3 DNA sequence: TGCGCCAGCAGCTCCCGGACTAGCGGAGACAATGAGCAGTTCTTC. Protein sequence: CASSSRTSGDNEQFF. Combining the CDR3 with reference TRBV5-1 and TRBJ2-1 gives the whole variable domain KAGVTQTPRYLIKTRGQQVTLSCSPISGHRSVSWYQQTPGQGLQFLFEYFSETQRNKGNFPGRFSGRQFSNSRSEMNVSTLELGDSALYLCASSSRTSGDNEQFFGPGTRLTVL.

The chain uses TRBV19 and TRBJ2-3; TRBD1 matches at 9 bases. With 3 bases clipped from V and 3 bases from J, the junction kept 13 bases outside the gene matches. The CDR3 consists of 18 residues. The germline CDR1 and CDR2 sequences are LNHDA and SQIVND (reference sequence). The CDR3 here is CASSMGGRGDRGTDTQYF. CDR3 nucleotide sequence: TGTGCCAGTAGTATGGGGGGTCGGGGCGACAGGGGGACAGATACGCAGTATTTT.

The genes are TRBV6-5 and TRBJ1-5, with D perhaps TRBD1 (5 bases). V was trimmed by 6 bases and J by 8 bases, leaving 11 bases between them. Per the germline V gene, CDR1 is MNHEY and CDR2 is SVGAGI. This CDR3 has 12 residues. The CDR3 bases are TGTGCCAGCAGGGAAGGGGAAAAGCCCCAGCATTTT. Protein sequence: CASREGEKPQHF.

The chain combines TRBV6-5 with TRBJ2-1; D gene unclear. Trimming removed 0 bases from V and 0 bases from J, with 6 bases in between. This CDR3 has 15 amino acids. CDR1 is MNHEY, CDR2 SVGAGI, per germline. CDR3 nucleotides: TGTGCCAGCAGTTACTCGTGGAGCTCCTACAATGAGCAGTTCTTC. Translated: CASSYSWSSYNEQFF.

The J gene is TRBJ2-5, the V gene TRBV6-1, with D maybe TRBD1 (9 bases). V was cut by 2 bases and J by 2 bases, with 18 bases left in between. CDR1 is MNHNS, CDR2 SASEGT, per germline. This CDR3 is built from 17 residues. CDR3 DNA: TGTGCCAGCAGTGAACGGGGGGGACAGGGTCGGCAAGAGACCCAGTACTTC. It translates to CASSERGGQGRQETQYF.

The rearrangement uses TRBV10-3 and TRBJ1-1, with 11 bases lining up with TRBD1. The CDR3 totals 14 residues. From germline, CDR1 is ENHRY and CDR2 SYGVKD. Trimming at V came to 4 bases and at J to 6 bases, leaving 4 bases not matched to a gene. This chain's CDR3 is CAISVGQGASEAFF. Written as DNA, the CDR3 is TGTGCCATCAGTGTCGGACAGGGGGCTTCTGAAGCTTTCTTT.

This chain connects TRBV6-5 to TRBJ1-5; unclear D gene. Germline V lookup: CDR1 MNHEY, CDR2 SVGAGI. The ends were cut back, 6 bases at V and 2 bases at J, with 8 bases in the middle. The CDR3 totals 13 residues. The CDR3 loop is CASRQDGNQPQHF. CDR3 sequence (DNA): TGTGCCAGCAGGCAGGATGGCAATCAGCCCCAGCATTTT.

The chain is built from TRBV13 and TRBJ2-1; D may be TRBD1 (5 bases). This CDR3 has 13 amino acids. Trimming stripped 5 bases from V and 4 bases from J, with 9 bases between. Per the germline V gene, CDR1 is PRHDT and CDR2 is FYEKMQ (reference sequence). The CDR3 DNA sequence: TGTGCCAGCAGCCTTCCAGGGTACAATGAGCAGTTCTTC. This gives the protein CASSLPGYNEQFF.

J is TRBJ1-1 and V is TRBV28, with no clear D. Germline CDR1 and CDR2: MDHEN and SYDVKM. V dropped 6 bases and J dropped 12 bases, with 17 bases sitting between them. The CDR3 has 12 residues. The CDR3 DNA reads as TGTGCCAGCAGAAATGCAAGGGAGAGATCTTTCTTT. It yields the protein CASRNARERSFF.

The gene calls are TRBV19 and TRBJ2-1; D possibly corresponds to TRBD1 (7 bases). CDR1 and CDR2 (germline): LNHDA, SQIVND (reference sequence). V dropped 4 bases and J dropped 3 bases, with 25 bases sitting between them. The CDR3 covers 19 residues. The CDR3 region has the DNA TGTGCCAGTAGTAGGCACCTTGGGGGACAGAGGGACTTCTACAATGAGCAGTTCTTC. This sequence encodes CASSRHLGGQRDFYNEQFF.

The rearrangement joins TRBV9 to TRBJ2-1, with no clear D. The V gene's germline CDR1 is SGDLS and CDR2 YYNGEE. The CDR3 is made up of 16 amino acids. The germline V and J ends were trimmed by 0 bases and 7 bases, with 17 bases remaining between them. The CDR3 sequence is CASSVDERRTGNEQFF. The CDR3 nucleotides read TGTGCCAGCAGCGTAGATGAACGGCGAACGGGTAATGAGCAGTTCTTC.

The chain recombines TRBV10-2 with TRBJ2-1, with 15 nucleotides matching TRBD2. Germline values: CDR1 WSHSY, CDR2 SAAADI. Losses at the gene ends were 5 bases for V and 4 bases for J; bases not matched to a gene: 6. The CDR3 sequence is 17 residues long. The CDR3 spells CASSNRTSGRGYNEQFF. The DNA for the CDR3 is TGCGCCAGCAGTAACAGGACTAGCGGGAGGGGATACAATGAGCAGTTCTTC.

V is TRBV18 and J is TRBJ1-4; TRBD1 matches at 11 bases. V lost 2 bases to trimming and J lost 0 bases; unmatched junction nucleotides: 2. Germline V gives CDR1 KGHSH, CDR2 LQKENI. The length of the CDR3 is 17 residues. As DNA, the CDR3 is TGTGCCAGCTCACCAAGGGACAGGGGGGCAACTAATGAAAAACTGTTTTTT. Translated, it gives CASSPRDRGATNEKLFF.

CDR3 nucleotides: TGTGCCAGCAGTGAACCCGGGTCTCGCACTGAAGCTTTCTTT. This codes for CASSEPGSRTEAFF. The chain is built from TRBV6-1 and TRBJ1-1; D is unresolved. The CDR3 contains 14 residues. V was trimmed by 2 bases and J by 4 bases, leaving 11 bases between them. The germline CDR1 and CDR2 sequences are MNHNS and SASEGT.